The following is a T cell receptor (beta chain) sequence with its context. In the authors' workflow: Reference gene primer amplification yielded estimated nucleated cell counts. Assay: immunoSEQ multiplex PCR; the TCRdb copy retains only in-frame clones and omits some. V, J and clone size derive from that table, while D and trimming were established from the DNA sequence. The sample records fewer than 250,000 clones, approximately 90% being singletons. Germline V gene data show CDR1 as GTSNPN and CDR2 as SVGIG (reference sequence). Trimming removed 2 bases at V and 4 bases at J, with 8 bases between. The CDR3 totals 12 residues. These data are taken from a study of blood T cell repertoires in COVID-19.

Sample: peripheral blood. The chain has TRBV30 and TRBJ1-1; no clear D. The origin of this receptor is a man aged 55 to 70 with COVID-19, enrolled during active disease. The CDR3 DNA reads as TGTGCCTGGAGTCCCTACCTCACTGAAGCTTTCTTT. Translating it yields CAWSPYLTEAFF.